This T cell receptor (beta chain) emerged from a study of blood T cells in healthy people across ages. For the second PCR, which ran for about 7 to 11 cycles, a sample-barcoded 5' primer and a J-beta primer mix were used. The template-switch adaptor was a 5' adaptor with 12 random nucleotides. It tagged each cDNA molecule. TCRdb processed the 5' RACE reads anew with MiXCR; each CDR3 protein has one entry. The table records about 640,000 distinct CDR3 sequences, 58% of them present only once. The CDR3 totals 15 residues. Germline values: CDR1 DFQATT, CDR2 SNEGSKA (reference sequence). The sequence was obtained from a man between 60 and 70 years old in good health. The specimen sequenced was blood. This chain joins TRBV20-1 and TRBJ1-4; 7 nucleotides align to TRBD1. In nucleotides, the CDR3 is TGCGGAACACAGGGGAACCAACCAACTAATGAAAAACTGTTTTTT. This sequence encodes CGTQGNQPTNEKLFF.